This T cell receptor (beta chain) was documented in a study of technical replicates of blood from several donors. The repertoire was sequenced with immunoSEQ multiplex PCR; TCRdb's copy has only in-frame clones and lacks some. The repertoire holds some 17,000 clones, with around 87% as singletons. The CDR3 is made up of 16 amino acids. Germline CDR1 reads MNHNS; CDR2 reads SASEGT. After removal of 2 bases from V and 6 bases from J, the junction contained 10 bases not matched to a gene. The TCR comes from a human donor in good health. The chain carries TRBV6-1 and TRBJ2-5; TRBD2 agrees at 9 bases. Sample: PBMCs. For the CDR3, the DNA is TGTGCCAGCAGTGAAAGATTAGCGGGAGTCCCTCAGACCCAGTACTTC. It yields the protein CASSERLAGVPQTQYF.